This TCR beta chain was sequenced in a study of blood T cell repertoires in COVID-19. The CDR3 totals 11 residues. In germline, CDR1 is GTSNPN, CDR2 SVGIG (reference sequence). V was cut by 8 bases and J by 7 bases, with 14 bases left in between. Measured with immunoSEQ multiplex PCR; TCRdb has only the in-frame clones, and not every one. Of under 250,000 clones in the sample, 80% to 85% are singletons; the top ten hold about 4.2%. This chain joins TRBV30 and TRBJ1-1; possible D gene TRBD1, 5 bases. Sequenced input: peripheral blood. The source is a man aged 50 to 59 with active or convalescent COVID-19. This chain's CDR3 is CAGRGFDEAFF. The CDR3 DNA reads TGTGCCGGCCGGGGGTTCGATGAAGCTTTCTTT.